The 22 T cell receptor beta chains presented below share a single source sample, sequenced in a study of cytomegalovirus exposure and HLA in healthy donors. The PCR contained 60 Vbeta and 13 Jbeta primers. Generated by immunoSEQ multiplex PCR, the TCRdb table keeps only in-frame clones and is missing some. There are approximately 190,000 clones in the sample; more than 75% occur only once, and 14% lies in the top ten. Sample: PBMCs. Every receptor here comes from a woman younger than 45 in good health and CMV-seropositive.

The rearrangement links TRBV4-3 to TRBJ2-7, with 13 positions matching TRBD2. V was clipped by 4 bases and J by 6 bases; unmatched bases: 3. The germline V gene encodes CDR1 LGHNA and CDR2 YSLEER. This CDR3 is 14 amino acids long. The CDR3 DNA is TGCGCCAGCAGCCTTGGACTAGCGGGAGTCGAGCAGTACTTC. This codes for CASSLGLAGVEQYF.

The genes are TRBV28 and TRBJ2-3, with 11 bases matching TRBD1. The ends lost 6 bases at V and 6 bases at J; junction bases unmatched: 8. This CDR3 is 15 amino acids long. Germline CDR1 is MDHEN and CDR2 is SYDVKM. For the CDR3, the DNA is TGTGCCAGCAGCTCAAACCGGGACAGGGGGGATACGCAGTATTTT. Its protein product is CASSSNRDRGDTQYF.

The V call is TRBV9, the J call TRBJ1-5, with D maybe TRBD1 (5 bases). The CDR3 sequence is 14 residues long. Germline CDR1 and CDR2: SGDLS and YYNGEE. The germline V and J ends were trimmed by 4 bases and 7 bases, with 15 bases remaining between them. The CDR3 nucleotides read TGTGCCAGCAGCCAGCGGGGGTTCGGGCAGCCCCAGCATTTT. This codes for CASSQRGFGQPQHF.

The chain combines TRBV5-5 with TRBJ1-1; the D gene is possibly TRBD1 (5 bases). Germline values: CDR1 SGHKS, CDR2 YYEKEE (reference sequence). This CDR3 is built from 15 residues. V was clipped by 1 base and J by 0 bases, with 10 bases between them. The CDR3 nucleotides read TGTGCCAGCAGCTTGAACAGGTATCTGAACACTGAAGCTTTCTTT. Translating it yields CASSLNRYLNTEAFF.

The gene calls are TRBV6-6 and TRBJ1-1; 7 bases align to TRBD1. The junction had 3 bases not matched to a gene; V was cut back by 4 bases and J by 4 bases. The germline gives CDR1 MNHNY, CDR2 SVGAGI (reference sequence). This CDR3 is 13 amino acids long. CDR3 residues: CASSLTGVTEAFF. CDR3 nucleotide sequence: TGTGCCAGCAGTTTAACAGGGGTCACTGAAGCTTTCTTT.

V is TRBV5-1 and J is TRBJ2-7; the match to TRBD2 covers 10 bases. The CDR3 has 15 amino acids. In germline, CDR1 is SGHRS, CDR2 YFSETQ. V shed 4 bases and J 4 bases; nucleotides not matched to a gene: 8. CDR3 sequence: CASSVASGGVYEQYF. The CDR3 DNA reads TGCGCCAGCAGCGTCGCCAGCGGGGGGGTTTACGAGCAGTACTTC.

This clone is a singleton in its sample. The chain recombines TRBV6-6 with TRBJ2-7; 8 positions match TRBD1. Germline V gene sequence: CDR1 MNHNY, CDR2 SVGAGI (reference sequence). The junction had 8 bases not matched to a gene; V was cut back by 10 bases and J by 6 bases. The CDR3 extends over 12 amino acids. CDR3 loop: CATGQGAIEQYF. The CDR3 region has the DNA TGTGCCACAGGGCAGGGGGCTATCGAGCAGTACTTC.

This sequence joins TRBV6-5 and TRBJ1-5; D unresolved. The CDR3 has 11 residues. V was pared by 2 bases and J by 6 bases, with 2 bases between. Germline loops: CDR1 MNHEY, CDR2 SVGAGI. The CDR3 sequence is CASSYRQPQHF. DNA for the CDR3: TGTGCCAGCAGTTACCGTCAGCCCCAGCATTTT.

The chain couples TRBV7-2 to TRBJ2-3, with 8 nucleotides matching TRBD2. The CDR3 has 15 residues. The ends lost 6 bases at V and 6 bases at J; junction bases unmatched: 11. Germline V gives CDR1 SGHTA, CDR2 FQGNSA. Written as DNA, the CDR3 is TGTGCCAGCAGTAGCGGGACTAGTTCTTTTGATACGCAGTATTTT. It is translated as CASSSGTSSFDTQYF.

V is TRBV6-6 and J is TRBJ1-2; no clear D. CDR1 and CDR2 from the germline V gene are MNHNY and SVGAGI (reference sequence). The CDR3 runs to 15 residues. Deletions cut 4 bases from V and 2 bases from J, with 14 bases between. CDR3: CASSSPSGTNYGYTF. The CDR3 region has the DNA TGTGCCAGCAGTTCGCCTTCCGGTACGAACTATGGCTACACCTTC.

The CDR3 region has the DNA TGTGCCAGCAGTTTACTAGCGGGGGACTACAATGAGCAGTTCTTC. It codes for CASSLLAGDYNEQFF. The chain has TRBV27 and TRBJ2-1, with 10 bases identical to TRBD2. This CDR3 spans 15 amino acids. The V and J ends lost 2 bases and 3 bases, in that order; junction bases with no gene match: 1. From germline, CDR1 is MNHEY and CDR2 SMNVEV (reference sequence).

V usage is TRBV30 and J usage is TRBJ2-5; D gene ambiguous. Trimming shortened V by 4 bases and J by 2 bases, and 11 bases separated the two germline ends. CDR1 and CDR2 (germline): GTSNPN, SVGIG (reference sequence). This CDR3 region has 13 residues. The CDR3 DNA sequence: TGTGCCTGGACCAACAGCATACAAGAGACCCAGTACTTC. This gives the protein CAWTNSIQETQYF. Complete variable domain (other parts from reference TRBV30 and TRBJ2-5): SQTIHQWPATLVQPVGSPLSLECTVEGTSNPNLYWYRQAAGRGLQLLFYSVGIGQISSEVPQNLSASRPQDRQFILSSKKLLLSDSGFYLCAWTNSIQETQYFGPGTRLLVL.

This chain uses TRBV4-1 with TRBJ2-7; 9 nucleotides align to TRBD2. V lost 5 bases, J lost 1 base, and 27 bases stayed unmatched. Germline loops: CDR1 MGHRA, CDR2 YSYEKL. The CDR3 loop spans 22 amino acids. The CDR3 protein is CASSRGLLRASGKQIQSYEQYF. As DNA, the CDR3 is TGCGCCAGCAGCAGGGGCCTTCTTCGGGCTAGCGGGAAACAAATCCAGTCCTACGAGCAGTACTTC.

The chain uses TRBV19 and TRBJ1-5; 10 bases are a match to TRBD1. V lost 5 bases and J lost 7; bases outside the gene matches: 2. This CDR3 region has 13 residues. CDR1 LNHDA and CDR2 SQIVND come from the germline V gene (reference sequence). In DNA, the CDR3 is TGTGCCAGTAGTTGGGACAGGGGCCAGCCCCAGCATTTT. The encoded protein is CASSWDRGQPQHF.

The chain uses TRBV4-1 and TRBJ1-1, with D possibly TRBD1 on 6 matching bases. The germline V gene has CDR1 MGHRA and CDR2 YSYEKL. Trimming cost V 3 bases and J 3 bases, with 14 bases left between them. The CDR3 totals 15 residues. Written as DNA, the CDR3 is TGCGCCAGCAGCCACTCCGGGGGGGCGGACACTGAAGCTTTCTTT. Its translation is CASSHSGGADTEAFF.

Only a few counts were recorded for this clone. The gene calls are TRBV9 and TRBJ1-4; unclear D gene. The CDR3 length is 15 residues. Per germline, CDR1 SGDLS and CDR2 YYNGEE. V gave up 0 bases and J gave up 4 bases, with 10 bases separating them. CDR3 sequence (DNA): TGTGCCAGCAGCGTAGGAGGGCACAATAATGAAAAACTGTTTTTT. This encodes CASSVGGHNNEKLFF.

CDR3: CASSSLNLKYEQYF. In DNA, the CDR3 is TGTGCCAGCAGTTCTCTAAATCTAAAGTACGAGCAGTACTTC. V gene TRBV28 combines with J gene TRBJ2-5; D not resolved. Gene TRBJ2-7 matches the end of the DNA better, so the J call may be wrong. Germline assignment: CDR1 MDHEN and CDR2 SYDVKM. The CDR3 length is 14 residues.

Concerning this clone itself: At one of its ends the junction is not consistent with the germline gene, which may arise from a read error. The chain is built from TRBV7-9 and TRBJ2-2; possible D gene TRBD2, 5 bases. The CDR3 consists of 17 residues. The V gene's germline CDR1 is SEHNR and CDR2 FQNEAQ (reference sequence). The CDR3 is CSSSPPRDYSRAGELFF. The CDR3 DNA is TGTTCCAGCAGCCCCCCCCGTGACTACTCAAGGGCCGGGGAGCTGTTTTTT.

V gene TRBV7-9 combines with J gene TRBJ2-3; perhaps TRBD1 as D (5 bases). V lost 2 bases, J lost 2 bases, and 14 bases lay in between. This CDR3 contains 16 residues. CDR1 is SEHNR and CDR2 is FQNEAQ in the germline V gene (reference sequence). The CDR3 region is CASSLWSGPHTDTQYF. CDR3 in DNA: TGTGCCAGCAGCTTATGGTCAGGGCCCCACACAGATACGCAGTATTTT.

The chain uses TRBV11-3 and TRBJ2-3; D uncertain. CDR3 length: 15 amino acids. Germline V gene lookup returns CDR1 SGHNT and CDR2 YENEEA. Trimming removed 7 bases at V and 0 bases at J, with 14 bases between. CDR3 in amino acids: CASTIGAASTDTQYF. DNA of the CDR3: TGTGCCAGCACCATAGGAGCAGCCAGCACAGATACGCAGTATTTT. The whole variable domain, filled in from reference TRBV11-3 and TRBJ2-3, reads EAGVVQSPRYKIIEKKQPVAFWCNPISGHNTLYWYLQNLGQGPELLIRYENEEAVDDSQLPKDRFSAERLKGVDSTLKIQPAELGDSAVYLCASTIGAASTDTQYFGPGTRLTVL.

The chain couples TRBV11-2 to TRBJ2-3, with D possibly matching TRBD2 (7 bases). Germline CDR1 and CDR2: SGHAT and FQNNGV. Trimming removed 5 bases from V and 2 bases from J, with 23 bases in between. The CDR3 is 18 residues long. The CDR3 here is CASSKGGLRTAVTDTQYF. The CDR3 DNA reads TGTGCCAGCAGCAAGGGAGGGTTGCGGACAGCGGTCACAGATACGCAGTATTTT.

The rearrangement uses TRBV5-1 and TRBJ1-2, with D possibly matching TRBD1 (5 bases). Germline V gene lookup returns CDR1 SGHRS and CDR2 YFSETQ. The CDR3 contains 13 residues. V was clipped by 5 bases and J by 3 bases, with 11 bases between them. CDR3 DNA sequence: TGCGCCAGCAGGGGGGGAATCGACTATGGCTACACCTTC. Protein: CASRGGIDYGYTF.